A few counts support the clone carrying this T cell receptor (beta chain). Its antigen is still unknown. The record originates from a study of T cell clonotyping in hematopoietic cell transplantation. The study's findings and limits: Graft donor and pretransplant recipient Inverse Simpson Index values predicted broader posttransplant TCR diversity. No sorting was done, leaving CD4 and CD8 contributions mixed. At the given depth, recipient repertoires were over 97% de novo clonotypes.

Produced via immunoSEQ multiplex PCR; TCRdb's table is partial and in-frame only. The table has over 10,000 clones, almost 50% seen once; the top ten hold around 9.9%. The clonotype originates from a man aged 45 to 65 in good health. Some clones in this sample may be carry-over from other donors' samples. The sequenced sample was peripheral blood mononuclear cells.

The CDR3 DNA reads as TGTGCCAGCAGCTTTGGGCCCAGGGTTAATCAGCCCCAGCATTTT. As protein: CASSFGPRVNQPQHF. The chain uses TRBV5-6 and TRBJ1-5, with a weak D call TRBD1 (5 bases). Trimming left V 2 bases short and J 4 bases short, with 13 bases between. Germline-derived CDR1 and CDR2 are SGHDT and YYEEEE. The CDR3 is 15 amino acids.